The next 22 T cell receptor beta chains were all read from a single sample in a study of response to subunit inactivated influenza vaccine. TCRdb redid the calling of the RT-PCR reads with MiXCR, one entry per CDR3 protein. Of 750,000 to 850,000 distinct CDR3 sequences in the sample, less than 20% were seen once. The sample was PBMCs from blood, taken less than 6 days after vaccination. These TCRs come from a man aged 45 to 65 who received an inactivated influenza vaccine.

This clonotype has just a few counts. The chain employs TRBV19 and TRBJ1-5; 11 bases fit TRBD1. V lost 3 bases, J lost 7 bases, and 8 bases stayed unmatched. CDR1 and CDR2 from the germline V gene are LNHDA and SQIVND (reference sequence). The CDR3 runs to 16 residues. The CDR3 DNA reads as TGTGCCAGTAGTATCCCCGGGACAGGGGGTCGCCAGCCCCAGCATTTT. Its translation: CASSIPGTGGRQPQHF.

In its sample, this clonotype was seen a few times. The V gene is TRBV27, the J gene TRBJ1-4; D ambiguous. The CDR3 has 15 residues. CDR1 is MNHEY, CDR2 SMNVEV, per germline (reference sequence). Trimming took off 5 bases at V and 7 bases at J, with 17 bases between the two ends. In DNA form, the CDR3 reads TGTGCCAGCAGTAGAACGGTGGCGTTGGGTGAAAAACTGTTTTTT. Translated, it gives CASSRTVALGEKLFF.

This clonotype was observed a few times. V gene TRBV15 combines with J gene TRBJ2-2; unclear D gene. V lost 1 base, J lost 2 bases, and 5 bases lay in between. In germline, CDR1 is LNHNV, CDR2 YYDKDF (reference sequence). This CDR3 has 14 amino acids. CDR3 amino acids: CATSRGINTGELFF. The DNA for the CDR3 is TGTGCCACCAGCAGAGGTATAAACACCGGGGAGCTGTTTTTT.

The genes are TRBV7-2 and TRBJ2-5; no definite D call. CDR3 size: 15 residues. Germline CDR1 reads SGHTA; CDR2 reads FQGNSA. V shed 1 base and J shed 1 base, with 10 bases lying between them. CDR3 sequence: CASSLVRAFQETQYF. CDR3 nucleotides: TGTGCCAGCAGCTTAGTACGGGCCTTCCAAGAGACCCAGTACTTC.

V and J are TRBV20-1 and TRBJ2-1; TRBD2 matches 8 bases. V lost 6 bases to trimming and J lost 8 bases; unmatched junction nucleotides: 15. In germline, CDR1 is DFQATT, CDR2 SNEGSKA (reference sequence). The CDR3 is 15 amino acids. This chain's CDR3 is CSAIERRGARDEQFF. The CDR3 region has the DNA TGCAGTGCGATAGAAAGGCGGGGGGCAAGGGATGAGCAGTTCTTC.

V is TRBV20-1 and J is TRBJ1-1; possible D gene TRBD1, 5 bases. This CDR3 is 13 amino acids long. The germline V gene encodes CDR1 DFQATT and CDR2 SNEGSKA (reference sequence). V was clipped by 7 bases and J by 4 bases, with 16 bases between them. The CDR3 sequence: CSGGAGRATEAFF. For the CDR3, the DNA is TGCAGTGGCGGGGCGGGGAGGGCCACTGAAGCTTTCTTT.

V is TRBV5-1 and J is TRBJ2-1, with 9 bases aligning to TRBD2. CDR3 length equals 17 residues. V lost 5 bases to trimming and J lost 6 bases; unmatched junction nucleotides: 15. Germline values: CDR1 SGHRS, CDR2 YFSETQ. CDR3 loop: CASRPEGRRRGGNEQFF. In DNA form, the CDR3 reads TGCGCCAGCAGACCGGAGGGGCGGAGGCGGGGGGGCAATGAGCAGTTCTTC.

V is TRBV2 and J is TRBJ2-3; D perhaps matches TRBD1 (5 bases). Trimming left V 5 bases short and J 0 bases short, with 12 bases between. CDR1 is SNHLY and CDR2 is FYNNEI in the germline V gene. The CDR3 has 15 residues. CDR3 sequence: CASSPDTGSTDTQYF. The DNA of the CDR3 is TGTGCCAGCAGTCCGGACACTGGTAGCACAGATACGCAGTATTTT.

The gene calls are TRBV11-2 and TRBJ1-5; 9 nucleotides match TRBD1. The CDR3 runs 15 residues. Germline V CDR1 and CDR2: SGHAT, FQNNGV. The V segment lost 2 bases and the J segment 4 bases; nucleotides outside the gene matches: 3. The CDR3 DNA sequence: TGTGCCAGCAGCTTACACAGGGGGCAGAATCAGCCCCAGCATTTT. Protein: CASSLHRGQNQPQHF.

The chain has TRBV6-1 and TRBJ1-6; D not certain. Germline CDR1 is MNHNS and CDR2 is SASEGT. This CDR3 is built from 18 residues. The germline V and J ends were trimmed by 8 bases and 0 bases, with 20 bases remaining between them. The CDR3 spells CASRELVTLSSYNSPLHF. In DNA form, the CDR3 reads TGTGCCAGCCGGGAACTGGTGACATTGAGCTCCTATAATTCACCCCTCCACTTT.

This clonotype has a handful of counts. The V and J genes are TRBV13 and TRBJ1-1; tentatively, D is TRBD1 (5 bases). This CDR3 has 14 amino acids. Germline loops: CDR1 PRHDT, CDR2 FYEKMQ (reference sequence). V was clipped by 5 bases and J by 0 bases, with 10 bases between them. The CDR3 sequence is CASSVRVMNTEAFF. In DNA form, the CDR3 reads TGTGCCAGCAGCGTCAGGGTAATGAACACTGAAGCTTTCTTT.

The chain employs TRBV18 and TRBJ2-1; tentative D call: TRBD2 (6 bases). The CDR3 is 16 residues long. V was trimmed by 4 bases and J by 7 bases, leaving 20 bases between them. The germline V gene has CDR1 KGHSH and CDR2 LQKENI. CDR3: CASSQPGTGPSNEQFF. The CDR3 DNA follows: TGTGCCAGCTCACAACCCGGGACTGGGCCGTCGAATGAGCAGTTCTTC.

The rearrangement joins TRBV6-1 to TRBJ1-1, with 7 bases identical to TRBD1. The junction had 8 bases not matched to a gene; V was cut back by 6 bases and J by 4 bases. Looked up from germline, CDR1 is MNHNS and CDR2 is SASEGT. The CDR3 extends over 14 amino acids. The CDR3 bases are TGTGCCAGCAGCCATATTTCAGGGGGCACTGAAGCTTTCTTT. It codes for CASSHISGGTEAFF.

This clonotype was seen only a few times. The chain joins TRBV20-1 to TRBJ2-2; tentative D call: TRBD2 (6 bases). Germline-derived CDR1 and CDR2 are DFQATT and SNEGSKA (reference sequence). The CDR3 totals 16 residues. Trimming shortened V by 4 bases and J by 6 bases, and 21 bases separated the two germline ends. The CDR3 sequence is CSAIVAVLEDPGELFF. The CDR3 bases are TGCAGTGCTATCGTAGCGGTACTAGAGGATCCCGGGGAGCTGTTTTTT.

This clonotype was recorded a few times. The chain combines TRBV27 with TRBJ1-1, with TRBD1 as a possible D gene (6 bases). The CDR3 is 14 amino acids. Trimming pared 5 bases from V and 5 bases from J, leaving 15 bases between. Germline CDR1 and CDR2: MNHEY and SMNVEV (reference sequence). Here the CDR3 reads CASSPLNRETEAFF. For the CDR3, the DNA is TGTGCCAGCAGTCCCCTCAACAGGGAAACTGAAGCTTTCTTT.

This clonotype has only a few counts. This chain links TRBV11-2 with TRBJ2-4; 7 positions agree with TRBD1. The trim removed 1 base at V and 16 bases at J, leaving 10 bases unmatched. From germline, CDR1 is SGHAT and CDR2 FQNNGV. This CDR3 is built from 13 residues. The CDR3 coding sequence is TGTGCCAGCAGCTTAGCCCAGGGGGTAGGTCAATACTTC. This codes for CASSLAQGVGQYF.

At least ten counts were recorded for this clonotype. The rearrangement links TRBV12-3 or TRBV12-4 to TRBJ2-3; D is ambiguous. This CDR3 is 14 amino acids long. V was pared by 4 bases and J by 0 bases, with 8 bases between. CDR3 region: CASSSIASTDTQYF. The CDR3 DNA is TGTGCCAGCAGTTCCATCGCTAGCACAGATACGCAGTATTTT.

This clonotype was found a few times. The chain recombines TRBV9 with TRBJ2-3; 9 nucleotides align to TRBD1. This CDR3 comprises 17 residues. The V gene's germline CDR1 is SGDLS and CDR2 YYNGEE. V shed 0 bases and J 0 bases; nucleotides not matched to a gene: 5. CDR3 residues: CASSVAGTGYSTDTQYF. Here the CDR3 DNA reads TGTGCCAGCAGCGTAGCTGGGACAGGGTATAGCACAGATACGCAGTATTTT.

V is TRBV20-1 and J is TRBJ2-7, with TRBD1 as a possible D gene (5 bases). The CDR3 runs to 15 residues. CDR1 is DFQATT and CDR2 is SNEGSKA in the germline V gene (reference sequence). Written as DNA, the CDR3 is TGCAGCATGGGCGACAGCGAGATAATAGGGTACGAGCAGTACTTC. Its translation: CSMGDSEIIGYEQYF.

This clonotype was detected many times. The gene calls are TRBV12-3 or TRBV12-4 and TRBJ2-7; possibly TRBD1 for D (6 bases). The ends were cut back, 3 bases at V and 7 bases at J, with 7 bases in the middle. The CDR3 totals 11 residues. In DNA, the CDR3 is TGTGCCAGCAGTTTGGGGGCGGAGCAGTACTTC. Translation: CASSLGAEQYF.

This rearrangement joins TRBV29-1 to TRBJ2-3; 14 bases are shared with TRBD2. CDR1 SQVTM and CDR2 ANQGSEA come from the germline V gene. The junction had 7 bases not matched to a gene; V was cut back by 7 bases and J by 4 bases. The CDR3 covers 15 residues. In DNA, the CDR3 is TGCAGCGCCCAAGGGACTAGCGGGGGTTCAGATACGCAGTATTTT. It translates to CSAQGTSGGSDTQYF.

This clonotype was seen at least ten times. The rearrangement joins TRBV28 to TRBJ2-7; 13 bases are a match to TRBD2. The CDR3 is 14 residues long. Germline V gene data show CDR1 as MDHEN and CDR2 as SYDVKM. V was clipped by 3 bases and J by 7 bases; unmatched bases: 3. Here the CDR3 DNA reads TGTGCCAGCAGTTTGACTAGCGGGAGGCGAGAGCAGTACTTC. This codes for CASSLTSGRREQYF.